This section outlines one T cell receptor (beta chain) sequence together with its context. Participants spanned ages about 18 to 90 years and resided in 20 to 30 US areas. Profiled with immunoSEQ multiplex PCR; TCRdb holds only in-frame clones, not every one. The sample includes fewer than 450,000 clones, about 90% seen only once; the top ten take roughly 0.94%. This entry is derived from a study of blood T cell repertoires in COVID-19. As for the study in general: Donors in the United States, Italy and Spain gave samples during acute or convalescent COVID-19. The analysed material was cDNA or gDNA that came from T cells, B-cell-depleted T cells, or PBMCs.

This receptor was identified in a woman in her thirties who had recovered from COVID-19. Sequenced material: PBMCs or T cells enriched from blood (not recorded which).

The CDR3 spells CASSLERDRADTQYF. Written as DNA, the CDR3 is TGCGCCAGCAGCTTGGAGCGGGACAGGGCAGATACGCAGTATTTT. The genes are TRBV5-1 and TRBJ2-3, with TRBD1 matching 9 bases. Trimming cost V 0 bases and J 4 bases; bases outside gene matches: 3. The CDR3 is 15 residues long. In germline, CDR1 is SGHRS, CDR2 YFSETQ.